This TCR beta chain was captured by sequencing in a study of T cell repertoires in cytomegalovirus infection. Study overall: From public TCR beta signatures came an indication of both CMV infection and matching HLA type.

Notes on this clonotype: Antigen: not known.

Via MiXCR, TCRdb re-called the reads, giving one row per CDR3 protein. The top ten clones hold around 15% of a sample with some 940,000 distinct CDR3 sequences, around 32% of them seen once. V lost 7 bases to trimming and J lost 3 bases; unmatched junction nucleotides: 7. The CDR3 has 13 amino acids. Germline loops: CDR1 SQVTM, CDR2 ANQGSEA. Study results and caveats: Identification of carriers of CMV plus the relevant HLA was performed using cumulative public TCR beta family frequency.

Here the sequenced sample was cultured CD8+ T cells from PBMCs, taken from culture after CMV antigen stimulation. The sequence was obtained from a human donor in good health (CMV status not recorded). Some clones in this sample may be carry-over from other donors' samples. The V gene is TRBV29-1, the J gene TRBJ1-2, with 8 positions matching TRBD1. The CDR3 loop reads CSAQGELDYGYTF. The CDR3 DNA is TGCAGCGCACAGGGGGAGTTGGACTATGGCTACACCTTC.